This record concerns one TCR beta chain sequence. The antigen is unknown. These data belong to a study of cytomegalovirus exposure and HLA in healthy donors. Study results and limitations: When analyzed later, the rates of TCR association showed variation by HLA locus, with DRB1 the most and HLA-C the fewest.

Germline V gene lookup returns CDR1 SGHAT and CDR2 FQNNGV. The CDR3 has 14 amino acids. Trimming removed 5 bases at V and 2 bases at J, with 10 bases between. 13 Jbeta primers and 60 Vbeta primers were used for the PCR. Some clones are missing from TCRdb's copy, which holds only in-frame ones; the method was immunoSEQ multiplex PCR. This sample contains around 97,000 clones. Material: PBMCs. The J gene is TRBJ1-3, the V gene TRBV11-2, with a possible D match to TRBD1 (6 bases). The TCR was taken from a man aged 40-49 years in good health and CMV-seronegative. As DNA, the CDR3 is TGTGCCAGCAGCACAGGGATCCCTGGAAACACCATATATTTT. As protein: CASSTGIPGNTIYF.